Reported below is one T cell receptor beta chain. The data derive from a study of cytomegalovirus exposure and HLA in healthy donors. This PCR relied on a set of 60 Vbeta primers and 13 Jbeta primers. Only in-frame clones appear in the TCRdb table, and some are missing; sequencing was by immunoSEQ multiplex PCR. Its table records 20,000 to 25,000 clones. This sequence was found in a male donor in good health and CMV-seropositive. Sequencing used PBMCs.

The CDR3 region is CASSIDPGEFDGYTF. For the CDR3, the DNA is TGTGCCAGTAGTATAGACCCAGGGGAATTCGATGGCTACACCTTC. The rearrangement joins TRBV19 to TRBJ1-2; possibly TRBD1 for D (6 bases). In germline, CDR1 is LNHDA, CDR2 SQIVND (reference sequence). The CDR3 loop spans 15 amino acids. The V end was cut by 0 bases, the J end by 6 bases, with 14 bases between.